This T cell receptor (beta chain) was found in a study of T cells in Graves' hyperthyroidism and ophthalmopathy. About this clonotype: The antigen is not known.

Overall study results and limits: A model built on 13 V-J features separated ophthalmopathy from stable hyperthyroidism. Most thyroid-expanded clonotypes above 0.001 were also found in blood.

What was amplified from RNA transcripts were TCR beta CDR3 regions. The HTBI primer set served for first-round RT-PCR of the TCR CDR3. In TCRdb, the multiplex PCR reads were re-called with MiXCR into one record per CDR3 protein. The sample contains roughly 510,000 distinct CDR3 sequences, 40% to 50% of which appear only once. This CDR3 spans 17 amino acids. Germline lookup yields CDR1 LNHNV and CDR2 YYDKDF (reference sequence). J lost 4 bases, V lost 2 bases, and 13 bases had no gene match. Thyroid ultrasound, orbital computed tomography, clinical symptoms, and serum thyroxine and TRAb underpinned diagnoses.

The receptor comes from an adult woman with Graves' disease, either hyperthyroidism or ophthalmopathy (not recorded which). Sequenced: peripheral blood or thyroid tissue (not recorded which). The chain employs TRBV15 and TRBJ2-5; 7 nucleotides match TRBD2. The CDR3 sequence is CATSRHHAGREAETQYF. In DNA form, the CDR3 reads TGTGCCACCAGCAGACATCACGCGGGGAGGGAGGCAGAGACCCAGTACTTC.